A single sample is the source of the 2 T cell receptor beta chains below, sequenced in a study of beta chain features in type 1 diabetes. Expressed TCRB transcripts were sequenced, since all the RNA that had been isolated was reverse transcribed. Measured with immunoSEQ multiplex PCR; TCRdb has only the in-frame clones, and not every one. The sample carries 240,000 or so clones, about 30% recorded once. The specimen was central memory CD4+ T cells from blood. The source of these receptors is a man aged 30 to 39 in good health.

This clone turned up a few times. The chain is built from TRBV30 and TRBJ1-1, with D tentatively TRBD1 (6 bases). The CDR3 length is 12 residues. From germline, CDR1 is GTSNPN and CDR2 SVGIG (reference sequence). The germline V and J ends were trimmed by 3 bases and 3 bases, with 8 bases remaining between them. The CDR3 DNA reads TGTGCCTGGAGGAGGGGGGACACTGAAGCTTTCTTT. Its protein product is CAWRRGDTEAFF.

The chain employs TRBV11-2 and TRBJ2-7; 9 bases align to TRBD2. The CDR3 has 16 amino acids. With V trimmed by 4 bases and J by 0 bases, 7 bases remained unmatched. In germline, CDR1 is SGHAT, CDR2 FQNNGV. The CDR3: CASSSRTSATSYEQYF. In DNA form, the CDR3 reads TGTGCCAGCAGCTCCCGGACTAGCGCCACCTCCTACGAGCAGTACTTC.